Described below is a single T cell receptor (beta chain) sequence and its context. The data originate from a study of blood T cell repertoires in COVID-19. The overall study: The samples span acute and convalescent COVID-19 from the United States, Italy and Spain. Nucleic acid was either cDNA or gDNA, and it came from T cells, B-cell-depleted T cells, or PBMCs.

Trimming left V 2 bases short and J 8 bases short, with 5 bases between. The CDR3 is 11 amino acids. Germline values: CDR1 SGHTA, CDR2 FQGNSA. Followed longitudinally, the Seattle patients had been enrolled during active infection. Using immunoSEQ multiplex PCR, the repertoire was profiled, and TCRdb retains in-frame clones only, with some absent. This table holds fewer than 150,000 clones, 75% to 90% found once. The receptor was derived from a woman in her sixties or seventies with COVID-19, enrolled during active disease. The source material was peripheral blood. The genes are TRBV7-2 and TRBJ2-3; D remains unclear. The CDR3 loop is CASSLRITQYF. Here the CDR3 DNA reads TGTGCCAGCAGCTTACGTATTACGCAGTATTTT.